Listed below are T cell receptor beta chains from one sample, sequenced in a study of blood T cell repertoires in COVID-19. Some clones are missing from TCRdb's copy, which holds only in-frame ones; the method was immunoSEQ multiplex PCR. The profile shows a few hundred thousand clones, 84% of them singletons. Sequencing used peripheral blood. The receptors derive from a human donor in a cohort sampled during active COVID-19. Each CDR3 is given with its conserved first and last residue. The D gene is left open where the match is weak. Clone size is not always given. Where it is, it says once, few, many or a class for expanded clones.

CDR3 DNA,CDR3 protein,V gene,clone size,D gene,J gene
TGTGCCAGCAGCCTCGTCGCAGACTTCCCCCATTCCGAGCTGTTTTTT,CASSLVADFPHSELFF,TRBV3-1/TRBV3-2,-,-,TRBJ2-2
TGTGCCAGTAGTTCGGGGACAGTGCTGAATGAGCAGTTCTTC,CASSSGTVLNEQFF,TRBV19,-,TRBD1,TRBJ2-1
TGTGCCAGCAGGCGACAGGGTGGGAATAATGAAAAACTGTTTTTT,CASRRQGGNNEKLFF,TRBV6-6,-,TRBD1,TRBJ1-4
TGTGCCAGCAGGGGAGTTTTTGAAGAGACCCAGTACTTC,CASRGVFEETQYF,TRBV5-4,-,-,TRBJ2-5
TGCGCCAGCAGCGCCCGAGTTGATTTGAGGCTAGGCTACACCTTC,CASSARVDLRLGYTF,TRBV5-1,once,-,TRBJ1-2
TGTGCCAGCAGCTTATGGGGGACTAGCTACGAGCAGTACTTC,CASSLWGTSYEQYF,TRBV7-9,-,TRBD2,TRBJ2-7
TGTGCCAGCAGCTCCCGCTACAGGGTTGTCTCCTACAATGAGCAGTTCTTC,CASSSRYRVVSYNEQFF,TRBV7-6,-,-,TRBJ2-1
TGTGCCAGCAGTTACGCAACCGGGACAGGGGTTAGTGGCTACACCTTC,CASSYATGTGVSGYTF,TRBV6-5,-,TRBD1,TRBJ1-2
TGTGCCAGCAGTTTGCGACTAGCGGGGTCACGATTGGGTGAGCAGTTCTTC,CASSLRLAGSRLGEQFF,TRBV27,-,TRBD2,TRBJ2-1
TGTGCTAGTGCCTTTGCACTAGCCACGTGGAATGAGCAGTTCTTC,CASAFALATWNEQFF,TRBV12-5,-,-,TRBJ2-1
TGTGCCAGCAGTAGCGGGATCCTATACGAGCAGTACTTC,CASSSGILYEQYF,TRBV28,-,TRBD2,TRBJ2-7
TGCAGCGCTGGACAGGGCTCCTACGAGCAGTACTTC,CSAGQGSYEQYF,TRBV29-1,-,TRBD1,TRBJ2-7
TGTGCCACTTCGGCCCGCGGGGCGGGCTTAAATCAGCCCCAGCATTTT,CATSARGAGLNQPQHF,TRBV24-1,-,-,TRBJ1-5